This TCR beta chain comes out of a study of identical twins. Study conclusions and caveats: Models predicted less out-of-frame TCR alpha sharing in monozygotic twins than was found. Insertions ran lower in abundant cord blood beta clonotypes, though not in memory repertoires. Zero-insertion findings could be partly confounded by invariant cells (MAIT and iNKT cells).

This clonotype was recorded at least ten times. Its antigen is currently unknown. Template switching added a universal primer site, and cDNA bore unique molecular identifiers. TCRdb called the 5' RACE reads again in MiXCR, with one record for every CDR3 protein. This sample has 400,000 or so distinct CDR3 sequences; approximately 8.8% occur once, and the top ten carry roughly 9%. This TCR was recovered from a woman aged 45-65 years in good health. The specimen sequenced was naive T cells sorted from blood.

CDR3 loop: CASSEGLAVYNEQFF. The CDR3 DNA is TGTGCCAGCAGTGAAGGGCTAGCGGTTTACAATGAGCAGTTCTTC. The genes are TRBV6-1 and TRBJ2-1; 7 nucleotides align to TRBD2. Unmatched junction bases numbered 4, after V lost 1 base and J lost 4 bases. CDR1 and CDR2 from the germline V gene are MNHNS and SASEGT. The CDR3 spans 15 residues.